The rows below give T cell receptor beta chains drawn from one sample of a study of cytomegalovirus exposure and HLA in healthy donors. TCRdb's table, derived via immunoSEQ multiplex PCR, lists solely in-frame clones and lacks some. Among some 90,000 clones listed, about 66% were seen once. Sequencing was done on a sample of PBMCs. The receptors were gathered from a boy aged 10-17 years in good health and CMV-seropositive. CDR3s include the opening cysteine and the closing phenylalanine or tryptophan. The D gene is left open where the match is weak. Clone size is given for some rows only: seen once, a few or many times, or a class if the clone is expanded.

d_call | clone_size | j_call | v_call | cdr3_aa | cdr3_nt
TRBD2 | - | TRBJ2-3 | TRBV4-3 | CASSPYSGGPYTDTQYF | TGCGCCAGCAGCCCATACTCGGGGGGGCCGTACACAGATACGCAGTATTTT
TRBD2 | - | TRBJ2-2 | TRBV30 | CAWSVASGPTGELFF | TGTGCCTGGAGTGTCGCTAGCGGACCTACCGGGGAGCTGTTTTTT
- | - | TRBJ1-5 | TRBV7-8 | CASSSTRVRNQPQHF | TGTGCCAGCAGCTCCACCAGGGTTCGAAATCAGCCCCAGCATTTT
- | few | TRBJ2-7 | TRBV7-9 | CASSSLYEQYF | TGTGCCAGCAGCTCCCTCTACGAGCAGTACTTC
- | - | TRBJ2-7 | TRBV7-2 | CASSFPGIHEQYF | TGTGCCAGCAGCTTTCCAGGGATCCACGAGCAGTACTTC
TRBD1 | - | TRBJ1-6 | TRBV28 | CASSPYRGPNNSPLHF | TGTGCCAGCAGCCCATACAGGGGGCCTAATAATTCACCCCTCCACTTT
TRBD2 | - | TRBJ2-3 | TRBV2 | CASTLTSGGTDTQYF | TGTGCCAGCACTCTAACTAGCGGGGGCACAGATACGCAGTATTTT
TRBD1 | - | TRBJ1-1 | TRBV5-1 | CASSWGQQNTEAFF | TGCGCCAGCAGCTGGGGACAGCAGAACACTGAAGCTTTCTTT
- | - | TRBJ2-7 | TRBV9 | CASSVGAEYEQYF | TGTGCCAGCAGCGTAGGGGCCGAGTACGAGCAGTACTTC
TRBD1 | - | TRBJ2-1 | TRBV28 | CASRRQGSSYNEQFF | TGTGCCAGCAGGAGACAGGGGAGCTCCTACAATGAGCAGTTCTTC
- | - | TRBJ2-2 | TRBV15 | CATSRDTGVDTGELFF | TGTGCCACCAGCAGAGATACGGGGGTGGACACCGGGGAGCTGTTTTTT
TRBD1 | few | TRBJ2-3 | TRBV6-6 | CASSSPTGTVTDTQYF | TGTGCCAGCAGTTCCCCGACAGGGACAGTGACAGATACGCAGTATTTT
TRBD1 | - | TRBJ1-2 | TRBV19 | CASSINRGGYGYTF | TGTGCCAGTAGTATTAACAGGGGTGGCTATGGCTACACCTTC
- | - | TRBJ2-4 | TRBV14 | CASSQDLRAKNIQYF | TGTGCCAGCAGCCAAGATCTCAGGGCCAAAAACATTCAGTACTTC
- | few | TRBJ1-1 | TRBV7-2 | CASSTLAGVKTEAFF | TGTGCCAGCAGCACCCTAGCGGGGGTGAAGACTGAAGCTTTCTTT
- | few | TRBJ1-1 | TRBV6-5 | CASSYTQATGGEAFF | TGTGCCAGCAGTTACACTCAGGCGACCGGAGGTGAAGCTTTCTTT
TRBD1 | - | TRBJ2-7 | TRBV6-1 | CASSRDRAEEQYF | TGTGCCAGCAGTCGGGACAGGGCCGAAGAGCAGTACTTC
- | few | TRBJ1-1 | TRBV6-5 | CASSYWQGNTEAFF | TGTGCCAGCAGTTACTGGCAGGGGAACACTGAAGCTTTCTTT
- | - | TRBJ1-2 | TRBV14 | CASSQEYSRGYTF | TGTGCCAGCAGCCAAGAGTACTCCCGTGGCTACACCTTC
- | once | TRBJ1-2 | TRBV29-1 | CSDYTGYDGYTF | TGCAGCGATTATACAGGCTACGATGGCTACACCTTC
TRBD1 | - | TRBJ2-7 | TRBV6-1 | CASSRSLQGEEQYF | TGTGCCAGCAGCCGAAGCCTACAGGGGGAGGAGCAGTACTTC
TRBD2 | - | TRBJ2-7 | TRBV10-2 | CAIQGLFGEQYF | TGCGCCATCCAGGGACTATTTGGGGAGCAGTACTTC
TRBD1 | - | TRBJ1-1 | TRBV29-1 | CSVGQGPNTEAFF | TGCAGCGTTGGACAGGGACCAAACACTGAAGCTTTCTTT
- | once | TRBJ1-2 | TRBV19 | CASSQANYGYTF | TGTGCCAGCTCGCAGGCTAACTATGGCTACACCTTC
TRBD1 | - | TRBJ2-7 | TRBV2 | CASSGRSQGHF | TGTGCCAGCAGCGGACGATCACAGGGGCACTTC
- | - | TRBJ2-1 | TRBV2 | CASNTQGGISYNEQFF | TGTGCCAGCAACACGCAGGGCGGTATATCCTACAATGAGCAGTTCTTC
TRBD1 | - | TRBJ1-5 | TRBV28 | CASRTGAEGSNQPQHF | TGTGCCAGCAGGACAGGGGCTGAGGGGAGCAATCAGCCCCAGCATTTT
- | - | TRBJ2-1 | TRBV7-8 | CASSTYTSSRSYNEQFF | TGTGCCAGCAGTACCTATACTAGCAGTCGCTCCTACAATGAGCAGTTCTTC
- | - | TRBJ1-1 | TRBV19 | CASSTNHLTEAFF | TGTGCCAGTAGTACTAACCATTTAACTGAAGCTTTCTTT
TRBD1 | - | TRBJ1-3 | TRBV29-1 | CSVEGGTDSGNTIYF | TGCAGCGTAGAAGGGGGGACAGACTCTGGAAACACCATATATTTT
TRBD2 | - | TRBJ2-1 | TRBV7-9 | CASSPQGLAVIYNEQFF | TGTGCCAGCAGCCCTCAGGGACTAGCGGTTATCTACAATGAGCAGTTCTTC
- | once | TRBJ2-1 | TRBV9 | CASSDPTRSSYNEQFF | TGTGCCAGCAGCGACCCCACTCGAAGCTCCTACAATGAGCAGTTCTTC
- | - | TRBJ2-5 | TRBV7-9 | CASNREIQETQYF | TGTGCCAGCAATCGCGAGATCCAAGAGACCCAGTACTTC
- | - | TRBJ2-3 | TRBV18 | CATTRGSTDTQYF | TGTGCCACCACCAGAGGGAGCACAGATACGCAGTATTTT
TRBD2 | - | TRBJ2-5 | TRBV30 | CAWSPGLAEETQYF | TGTGCCTGGAGCCCGGGACTAGCGGAGGAGACCCAGTACTTC
- | - | TRBJ2-7 | TRBV5-4 | CASEKQGHPAEQYF | TGTGCCAGCGAAAAACAGGGCCACCCTGCCGAGCAGTACTTC
- | - | TRBJ2-5 | TRBV5-4 | CASSRGLEETQYF | TGTGCCAGCAGCAGGGGACTGGAAGAGACCCAGTACTTC
TRBD1 | - | TRBJ2-3 | TRBV7-7 | CASSLVAGGPDTQYF | TGTGCTAGCAGCTTAGTGGCAGGGGGTCCAGATACGCAGTATTTT
TRBD1 | - | TRBJ1-1 | TRBV7-3 | CASSANQGADEAFF | TGTGCCAGCAGCGCTAATCAGGGGGCAGATGAAGCTTTCTTT
TRBD2 | once | TRBJ2-5 | TRBV5-4 | CASSLFAGGQETQYF | TGTGCCAGCAGCTTATTTGCGGGAGGCCAAGAGACCCAGTACTTC
TRBD2 | - | TRBJ2-7 | TRBV7-2 | CASSQGLAEPLYEQYF | TGTGCCAGCAGCCAGGGACTAGCGGAGCCCTTATACGAGCAGTACTTC
- | - | TRBJ1-1 | TRBV9 | CASSSSLVMDKNTEAFF | TGTGCCAGCAGCTCGTCTCTGGTTATGGACAAGAACACTGAAGCTTTCTTT
TRBD1 | - | TRBJ2-7 | TRBV10-3 | CAISDPGQGYEQYF | TGTGCCATCAGTGATCCGGGACAGGGCTACGAGCAGTACTTC
- | - | TRBJ2-3 | TRBV5-4 | CASTDIAGTDTQYF | TGTGCCAGCACCGATATAGCGGGCACAGATACGCAGTATTTT
- | - | TRBJ1-1 | TRBV11-1 | CASSLRGREAFF | TGTGCCAGCAGCTTACGGGGGAGAGAAGCTTTCTTT
- | - | TRBJ2-3 | TRBV5-6 | CASRGTGGGTDTQYF | TGTGCCAGCAGGGGAACCGGGGGTGGCACAGATACGCAGTATTTT
- | - | TRBJ1-5 | TRBV5-4 | CASSPGSSNQPQHF | TGTGCCAGCAGCCCCGGGTCGAGCAATCAGCCCCAGCATTTT
TRBD2 | - | TRBJ2-7 | TRBV6-1 | CASSEGLAGGYEQYF | TGTGCCAGCAGTGAGGGACTAGCGGGGGGGTACGAGCAGTACTTC
TRBD1 | - | TRBJ2-2 | TRBV7-2 | CASSFGTANTGELFF | TGTGCCAGCAGCTTCGGGACAGCGAACACCGGGGAGCTGTTTTTT